The sequence of this TCR beta chain was determined in a study of T cell repertoires in cytomegalovirus infection. The overall study: Carrying CMV and the relevant HLA type showed in public TCR beta signatures. General study results and limits: The study identified carriers of CMV plus the relevant HLA from cumulative public TCR beta family frequency.

TCRdb re-called the reads through MiXCR, storing one row per CDR3 protein. The sample carries about 310,000 distinct CDR3 sequences, about 9.2% recorded once. On this clonotype itself: Antigen specificity is unknown.

Specimen: PBMCs. The clonotype was recovered from a human donor in good health (CMV status not recorded). Some clones in this sample may be carry-over from other donors' samples.

Written as DNA, the CDR3 is TGTGCCAGCAACGGATCGCCTGGCACAGATACGCAGTATTTT. This encodes CASNGSPGTDTQYF. The chain combines TRBV2 with TRBJ2-3; D gene uncertain. V gave up 7 bases and J gave up 1 base, with 12 bases separating them. The CDR3 has 14 amino acids. Germline V CDR1 and CDR2: SNHLY, FYNNEI.